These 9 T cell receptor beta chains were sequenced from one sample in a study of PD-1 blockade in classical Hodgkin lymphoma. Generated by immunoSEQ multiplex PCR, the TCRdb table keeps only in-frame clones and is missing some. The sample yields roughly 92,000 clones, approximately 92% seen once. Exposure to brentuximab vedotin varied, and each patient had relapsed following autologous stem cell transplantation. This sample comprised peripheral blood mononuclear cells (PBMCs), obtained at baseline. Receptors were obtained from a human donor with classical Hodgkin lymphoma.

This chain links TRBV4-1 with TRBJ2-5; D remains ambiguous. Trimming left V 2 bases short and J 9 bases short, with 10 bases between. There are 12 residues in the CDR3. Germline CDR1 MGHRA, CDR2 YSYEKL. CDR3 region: CASSQSGRAQYF. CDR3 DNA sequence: TGCGCCAGCAGCCAATCAGGTCGAGCCCAGTACTTC.

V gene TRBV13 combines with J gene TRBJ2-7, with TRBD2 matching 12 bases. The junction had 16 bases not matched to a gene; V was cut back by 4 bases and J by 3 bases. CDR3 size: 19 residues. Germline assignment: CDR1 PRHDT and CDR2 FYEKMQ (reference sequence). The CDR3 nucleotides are TGTGCCAGCAGCTCAGGGGTAAGGCTAGCGGGAGGGCCTCTCTACGAGCAGTACTTC. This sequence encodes CASSSGVRLAGGPLYEQYF. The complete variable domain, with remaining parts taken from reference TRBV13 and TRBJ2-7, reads AAGVIQSPRHLIKEKRETATLKCYPIPRHDTVYWYQQGPGQDPQFLISFYEKMQSDKGSIPDRFSAQQFSDYHSELNMSSLELGDSALYFCASSSGVRLAGGPLYEQYFGPGTRLTVT.

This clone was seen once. DNA of the CDR3: TGTGCCATCAGCAAGGAGGGTCACTCCTACAATGAGCAGTTCTTC. It encodes CAISKEGHSYNEQFF. The genes are TRBV10-3 and TRBJ2-1; possibly TRBD2 for D (6 bases). V lost 6 bases and J 0 bases, leaving 12 bases between the germline ends. This CDR3 has 15 amino acids. Germline loops: CDR1 ENHRY, CDR2 SYGVKD.

The CDR3 spells CASSLSDRTTYEQYF. CDR3 DNA: TGCGCCAGCAGCCTGTCTGACAGGACCACCTACGAGCAGTACTTC. The chain has TRBV5-1 and TRBJ2-7, with D perhaps matching TRBD1 (6 bases). The CDR3 contains 15 residues. V gave up 4 bases and J gave up 2 bases, with 16 bases separating them. The germline gives CDR1 SGHRS, CDR2 YFSETQ.

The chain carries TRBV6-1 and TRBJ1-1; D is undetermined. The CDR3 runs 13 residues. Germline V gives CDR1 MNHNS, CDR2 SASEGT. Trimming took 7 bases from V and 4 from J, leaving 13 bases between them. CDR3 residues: CASTGLSGTEAFF. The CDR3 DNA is TGTGCCAGCACTGGGCTGTCGGGCACTGAAGCTTTCTTT.

In nucleotides, the CDR3 is TGTGCCAGTTACACCTCGTCATGGGCAGATCCTAATGAAAAACTGTTTTTT. This sequence encodes CASYTSSWADPNEKLFF. This chain links TRBV5-5 with TRBJ1-4, with no clear D. The CDR3 runs 17 residues. Looked up from germline, CDR1 is SGHKS and CDR2 is YYEKEE (reference sequence). Trimming shortened V by 8 bases and J by 3 bases, and 23 bases separated the two germline ends.

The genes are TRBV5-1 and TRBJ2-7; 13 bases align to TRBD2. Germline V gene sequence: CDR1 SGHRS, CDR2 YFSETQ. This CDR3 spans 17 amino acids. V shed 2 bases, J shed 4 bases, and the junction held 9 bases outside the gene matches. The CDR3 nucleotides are TGCGCCAGCAGCTTATGGACTAGCGGGAGTTATCCTTACGAGCAGTACTTC. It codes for CASSLWTSGSYPYEQYF.

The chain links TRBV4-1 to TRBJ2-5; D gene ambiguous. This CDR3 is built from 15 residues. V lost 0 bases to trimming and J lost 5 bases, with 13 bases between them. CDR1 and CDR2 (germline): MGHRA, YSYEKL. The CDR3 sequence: CASSQDSLLGETQYF. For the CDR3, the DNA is TGCGCCAGCAGCCAAGACTCACTATTAGGGGAGACCCAGTACTTC.

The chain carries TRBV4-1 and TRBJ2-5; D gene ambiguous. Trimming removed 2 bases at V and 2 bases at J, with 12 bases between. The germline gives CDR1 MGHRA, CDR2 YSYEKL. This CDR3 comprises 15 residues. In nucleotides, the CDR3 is TGCGCCAGCAGCCAATATCGCTCCACTCAAGAGACCCAGTACTTC. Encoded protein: CASSQYRSTQETQYF.